Listed here is a single T cell receptor beta chain. Its antigen is not identified. Using quantitative 5'-RACE with molecular barcodes, the authors made TCR beta libraries. TCRdb fed the 5' RACE reads into MiXCR, producing one record per CDR3 protein. This sample has approximately 500,000 distinct CDR3 sequences, with roughly 13% found just once. The source of the sample is a study of CD8 T cells in ankylosing spondylitis. Findings and limits, study-wide: The authors found the disease-linked clones to be CD8+ and relatively rare in peripheral blood. A motif of eight highly homologous TCR beta variants was seen as apparently characteristic of ankylosing spondylitis blood. As reported, disease-linked clones showed significant enrichment in matched ankylosing spondylitis synovial fluid.

This receptor was taken from a male donor with ankylosing spondylitis. The sequencing input was blood, either unsorted or a sorted T cell fraction (not recorded which).

The CDR3 spells CASSQPPSTDTQYF. The CDR3 coding sequence is TGTGCCAGCAGCCAACCCCCTAGCACAGATACGCAGTATTTT. This chain joins TRBV3-1 and TRBJ2-3; D unresolved. There are 14 residues in the CDR3. V gave up 2 bases and J gave up 0 bases, with 6 bases separating them. The germline gives CDR1 LGHDT, CDR2 YNNKEL (reference sequence).